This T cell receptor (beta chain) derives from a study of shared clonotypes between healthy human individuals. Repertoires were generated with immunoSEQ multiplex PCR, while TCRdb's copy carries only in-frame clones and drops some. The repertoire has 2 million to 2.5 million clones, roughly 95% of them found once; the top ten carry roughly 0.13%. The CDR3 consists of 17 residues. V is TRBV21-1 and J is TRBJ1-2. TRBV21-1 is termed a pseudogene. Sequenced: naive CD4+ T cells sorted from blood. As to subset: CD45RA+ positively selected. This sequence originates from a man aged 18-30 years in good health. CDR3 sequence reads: CASSLIRREGEVDGYTF. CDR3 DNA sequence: TGTGCCAGCAGCCTGATTCGGCGAGAGGGGGAGGTAGATGGCTACACCTTC.